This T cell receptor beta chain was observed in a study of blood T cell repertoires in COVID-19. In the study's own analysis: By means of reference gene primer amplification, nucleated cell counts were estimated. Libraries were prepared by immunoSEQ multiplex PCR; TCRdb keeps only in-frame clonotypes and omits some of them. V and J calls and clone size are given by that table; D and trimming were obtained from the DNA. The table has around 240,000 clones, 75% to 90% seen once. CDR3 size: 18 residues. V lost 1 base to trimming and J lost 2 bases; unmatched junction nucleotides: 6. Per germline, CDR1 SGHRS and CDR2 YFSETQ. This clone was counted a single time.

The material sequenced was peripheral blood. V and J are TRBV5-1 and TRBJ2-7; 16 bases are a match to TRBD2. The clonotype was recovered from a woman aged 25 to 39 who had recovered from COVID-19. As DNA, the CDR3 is TGCGCCAGCAGCTTGTACGGGACTAGCGGGGGGGCGCCCTACGAGCAGTACTTC. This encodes CASSLYGTSGGAPYEQYF.